The clone carrying this TCR beta chain is a singleton in its sample. Its specificity is not known. V was pared by 5 bases and J by 1 base, with 11 bases between. The CDR3 is made up of 14 amino acids. Germline V gene data show CDR1 as LNHDA and CDR2 as SQIVND (reference sequence). This entry is derived from a study of T cells after posttransplantation cyclophosphamide. General study findings and limits: Later post-transplant blood repertoires were often dominated by donor CD8+ memory clones. Tissue-infiltrating T cells from skin or gut overlapped little with blood T cells. After PTCy, TRB diversity resembled that of CNI/methotrexate controls.

TCRdb's table, derived via immunoSEQ multiplex PCR, lists solely in-frame clones and lacks some. The data contain 20,000 to 30,000 clones, roughly 86% of them singletons. The TCR sequence derives from a woman aged 55-70 years with a blood cancer, CMV-positive, and with a related stem cell donor. The sample comprised PBMCs. V is TRBV19 and J is TRBJ1-1; D is possibly TRBD1 (5 bases). The CDR3 region has the DNA TGTGCCAGTAGTTTACAGGTTCAGAACACTGAAGCTTTCTTT. Translation: CASSLQVQNTEAFF.